These 14 T cell receptor beta chains originate from one sample sequenced in a study of blood T cell repertoires in COVID-19. Generated by immunoSEQ multiplex PCR, the TCRdb table keeps only in-frame clones and is missing some. The sample yields some 66,000 clones, around nine tenths seen once. The material sequenced was peripheral blood. The receptors were sampled from a woman aged 55-75 years with acute or convalescent COVID-19.

The rearrangement joins TRBV6-5 to TRBJ1-2, with a tentative D call TRBD1 (5 bases). Germline V gene sequence: CDR1 MNHEY, CDR2 SVGAGI. The ends were cut back, 2 bases at V and 4 bases at J, with 14 bases in the middle. The CDR3 runs 15 residues. CDR3 residues: CASSYTGRLSYGYTF. CDR3 coding DNA: TGTGCCAGCAGTTACACAGGCAGGCTGTCCTATGGCTACACCTTC.

This clone was observed once. The CDR3 sequence: CASSQTGVYEQYV. CDR3 sequence (DNA): TGTGCCAGCAGTCAAACGGGGGTTTACGAGCAGTACGTC. V gene TRBV6-5 combines with J gene TRBJ2-7; a possible D gene is TRBD2 (6 bases). V shed 5 bases and J shed 4 bases, with 12 bases lying between them. CDR1 is MNHEY and CDR2 is SVGAGI in the germline V gene. This CDR3 is built from 13 residues.

The rearrangement links TRBV7-8 to TRBJ1-2; TRBD1 might be the D (6 bases). The CDR3 is 15 residues long. CDR1 and CDR2 from the germline V gene are SGHVS and FQNEAQ. V lost 5 bases and J 4 bases, leaving 17 bases between the germline ends. This CDR3 is CASSRSRQDIYGYTF. DNA for the CDR3: TGTGCCAGCAGCCGCTCAAGACAGGATATCTATGGCTACACCTTC.

The CDR3 here is CASSQAGLWSDTQYF. CDR3 nucleotides: TGTGCCAGCAGCCAAGCAGGGCTTTGGTCAGATACGCAGTATTTT. The chain is built from TRBV3-1 (or the pseudogene TRBV3-2) and TRBJ2-3; D perhaps matches TRBD1 (5 bases). Trimming left V 1 base short and J 4 bases short, with 12 bases between. The CDR3 totals 15 residues. Germline lookup yields CDR1 LGHDT and CDR2 YNNKEL (reference sequence).

The rearrangement uses TRBV4-2 and TRBJ2-3; possibly TRBD2 for D (6 bases). Germline V gene sequence: CDR1 LGHNA, CDR2 YNFKEQ. The CDR3 consists of 16 residues. The ends were cut back, 4 bases at V and 0 bases at J, with 14 bases in the middle. The CDR3 here is CASSRVDGTSTDTQYF. CDR3 nucleotides: TGTGCCAGCAGCCGAGTTGACGGGACTAGCACAGATACGCAGTATTTT.

The V and J genes are TRBV6-1 and TRBJ2-4, with D possibly TRBD1 on 6 matching bases. The CDR3 is 16 amino acids. The germline CDR1 and CDR2 sequences are MNHNS and SASEGT. V shed 0 bases and J shed 2 bases, with 11 bases lying between them. The CDR3 spells CASSEAGTGSKNIQYF. CDR3 nucleotide sequence: TGTGCCAGCAGTGAAGCGGGAACAGGGTCCAAAAACATTCAGTACTTC.

The chain employs TRBV13 and TRBJ1-5, with D uncertain. In germline, CDR1 is PRHDT, CDR2 FYEKMQ (reference sequence). With 5 bases removed from V and 2 bases from J, the gap between germline ends came to 10 bases. This CDR3 has 14 amino acids. In DNA, the CDR3 is TGTGCCAGCAGCCTGGGCCCCGGCAATCAGCCCCAGCATTTT. Translation: CASSLGPGNQPQHF.

The rearrangement links TRBV6-2 or TRBV6-3 to TRBJ1-6, with D unclear. This CDR3 spans 14 amino acids. Germline V gene data show CDR1 as MNHEY and CDR2 as SVGEGT. V shed 6 bases and J shed 0 bases, with 6 bases lying between them. In nucleotides, the CDR3 is TGTGCCAGCAGCCAGAGCTCCTATAATTCACCCCTCCACTTT. Its translation: CASSQSSYNSPLHF.

The chain joins TRBV7-9 to TRBJ1-5; a possible D gene is TRBD1 (5 bases). Between the trimmed V and J ends, which lost 0 bases and 7 bases, there was a span of 7 bases. The V gene's germline CDR1 is SEHNR and CDR2 FQNEAQ (reference sequence). This CDR3 has 13 amino acids. Here the CDR3 DNA reads TGTGCCAGCAGCTTAGCTGGGGCGCAGCCCCAGCATTTT. It is translated as CASSLAGAQPQHF. The complete variable domain, with remaining parts taken from reference TRBV7-9 and TRBJ1-5, reads DTGVSQNPRHKITKRGQNVTFRCDPISEHNRLYWYRQTLGQGPEFLTYFQNEAQLEKSRLLSDRFSAERPKGSFSTLEIQRTEQGDSAMYLCASSLAGAQPQHFGDGTRLSIL.

The rearrangement uses TRBV7-8 and TRBJ1-3; D gene unclear. From germline, CDR1 is SGHVS and CDR2 FQNEAQ. The CDR3 contains 15 residues. V dropped 6 bases and J dropped 6 bases, with 18 bases sitting between them. In DNA form, the CDR3 reads TGTGCCAGCAGGCCGCGGGGTCTCGGGAAAAACACCATATATTTT. This codes for CASRPRGLGKNTIYF. Supplemented by reference TRBV7-8 and TRBJ1-3, the full variable domain reads GAGVSQSPRYKVAKRGQDVALRCDPISGHVSLFWYQQALGQGPEFLTYFQNEAQLDKSGLPSDRFFAERPEGSVSTLKIQRTQQEDSAVYLCASRPRGLGKNTIYFGEGSWLTVV.

CDR3 nucleotides: TGTGCCAGCAGTGAGGGAGGGGACTATGGCTACACCTTC. This codes for CASSEGGDYGYTF. The chain links TRBV6-1 to TRBJ1-2, with D possibly matching TRBD1 (5 bases). The CDR3 spans 13 residues. V was trimmed by 3 bases and J by 3 bases, leaving 8 bases between them. Looked up from germline, CDR1 is MNHNS and CDR2 is SASEGT.

The chain carries TRBV7-9 and TRBJ2-6; tentatively, D is TRBD1 (6 bases). Trimming took 6 bases from V and 0 from J, leaving 15 bases between them. Germline V CDR1 and CDR2: SEHNR, FQNEAQ (reference sequence). CDR3 size: 17 residues. This CDR3 is CASRGQSPHSGANVLTF. The CDR3 DNA reads as TGTGCCAGCAGAGGACAGTCGCCCCACTCTGGGGCCAACGTCCTGACTTTC.

This chain joins TRBV25-1 and TRBJ1-4; 11 nucleotides line up with TRBD1. CDR3 length: 15 amino acids. The junction had 1 base not matched to a gene; V was cut back by 0 bases and J by 7 bases. Germline V lookup: CDR1 MGHDK, CDR2 SYGVNS. DNA for the CDR3: TGTGCCAGCAGTGAATATGGACAGGGGGCTGAAAAACTGTTTTTT. Its protein is CASSEYGQGAEKLFF. Using reference TRBV25-1 and TRBJ1-4 for the parts outside the CDR3, the full variable domain is EADIYQTPRYLVIGTGKKITLECSQTMGHDKMYWYQQDPGMELHLIHYSYGVNSTEKGDLSSESTVSRIRTEHFPLTLESARPSHTSQYLCASSEYGQGAEKLFFGSGTQLSVL.

The V gene is TRBV5-1, the J gene TRBJ1-3; D gene uncertain. V shed 1 base and J shed 9 bases, with 8 bases lying between them. The CDR3 runs to 12 residues. Germline values: CDR1 SGHRS, CDR2 YFSETQ. CDR3: CASSLPGGTIYF. CDR3 nucleotide sequence: TGCGCCAGCAGCTTGCCTGGCGGCACCATATATTTT.